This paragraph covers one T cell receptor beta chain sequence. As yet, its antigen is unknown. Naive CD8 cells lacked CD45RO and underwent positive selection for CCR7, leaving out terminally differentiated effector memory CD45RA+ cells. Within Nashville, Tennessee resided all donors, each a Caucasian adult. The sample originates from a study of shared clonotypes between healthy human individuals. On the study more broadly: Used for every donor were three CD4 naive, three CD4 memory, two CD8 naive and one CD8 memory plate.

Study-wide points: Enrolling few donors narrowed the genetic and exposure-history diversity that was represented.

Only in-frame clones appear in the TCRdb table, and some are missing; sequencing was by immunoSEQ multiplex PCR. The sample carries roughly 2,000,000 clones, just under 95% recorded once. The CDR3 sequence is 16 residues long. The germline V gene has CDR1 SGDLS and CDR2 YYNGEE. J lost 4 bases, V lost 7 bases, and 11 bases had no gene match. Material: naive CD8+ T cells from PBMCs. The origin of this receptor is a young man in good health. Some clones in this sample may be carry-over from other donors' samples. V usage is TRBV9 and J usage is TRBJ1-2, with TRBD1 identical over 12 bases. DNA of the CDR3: TGTGCCAGCGGGGGACAGGGGGCCGTTTGGGCCTATGGCTACACCTTC. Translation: CASGGQGAVWAYGYTF.